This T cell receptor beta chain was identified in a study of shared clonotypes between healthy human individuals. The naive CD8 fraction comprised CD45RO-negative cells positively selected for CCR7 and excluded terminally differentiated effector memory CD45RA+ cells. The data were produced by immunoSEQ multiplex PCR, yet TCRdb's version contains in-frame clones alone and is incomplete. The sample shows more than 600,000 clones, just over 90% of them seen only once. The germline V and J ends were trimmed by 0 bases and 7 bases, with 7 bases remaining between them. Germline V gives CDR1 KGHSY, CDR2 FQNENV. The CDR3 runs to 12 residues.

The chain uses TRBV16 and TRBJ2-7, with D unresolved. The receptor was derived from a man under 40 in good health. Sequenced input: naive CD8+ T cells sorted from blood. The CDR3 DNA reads TGTGCCAGCAGCCAATCATCCAGAGAGCAGTACTTC. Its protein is CASSQSSREQYF.